This TCR beta chain was identified in a study of cytomegalovirus exposure and HLA in healthy donors. Broader study findings: It was reported that TCR beta sequences correctly inferred the HLA-A and HLA-B alleles for most subjects.

The primer mix had 60 Vbeta and 13 Jbeta primers. Here immunoSEQ multiplex PCR was the method, and the copy in TCRdb shows in-frame clones only, minus some. This listing includes approximately 30,000 clones. Comments on this clone: Its target is unknown.

Germline CDR1 reads SGHRS; CDR2 reads YFSETQ. The CDR3 sequence is 18 residues long. Unmatched junction bases numbered 19, after V lost 5 bases and J lost 5 bases. The sample was PBMCs. The TCR was taken from a man in his forties in good health and CMV-seronegative. The V call is TRBV5-1, the J call TRBJ2-5; 9 positions agree with TRBD1. The CDR3 bases are TGCGCCAGCAGTTCCGGTGGCCCCCGGGACAGGGATTGGGAGACCCAGTACTTC. Translating gives CASSSGGPRDRDWETQYF.